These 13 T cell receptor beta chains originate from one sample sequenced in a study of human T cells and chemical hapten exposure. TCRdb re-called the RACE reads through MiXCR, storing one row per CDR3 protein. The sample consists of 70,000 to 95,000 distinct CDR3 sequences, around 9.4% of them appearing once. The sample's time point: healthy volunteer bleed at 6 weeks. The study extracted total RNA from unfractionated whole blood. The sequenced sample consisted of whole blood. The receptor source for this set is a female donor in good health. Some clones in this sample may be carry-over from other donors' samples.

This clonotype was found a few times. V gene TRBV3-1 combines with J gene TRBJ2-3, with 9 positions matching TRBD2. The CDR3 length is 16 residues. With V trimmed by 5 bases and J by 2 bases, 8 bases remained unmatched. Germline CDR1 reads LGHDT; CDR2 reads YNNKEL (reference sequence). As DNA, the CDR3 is TGTGCCAGCAGCGGACATAAGCGGGGGGCCACAGATACGCAGTATTTT. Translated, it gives CASSGHKRGATDTQYF.

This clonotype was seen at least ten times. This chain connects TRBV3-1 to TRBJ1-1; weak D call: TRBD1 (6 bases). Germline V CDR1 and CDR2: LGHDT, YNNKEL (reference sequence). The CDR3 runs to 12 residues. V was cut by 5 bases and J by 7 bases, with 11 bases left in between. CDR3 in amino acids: CASSYSTGEAFF. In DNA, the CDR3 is TGTGCCAGCAGCTATTCGACAGGTGAAGCTTTCTTT.

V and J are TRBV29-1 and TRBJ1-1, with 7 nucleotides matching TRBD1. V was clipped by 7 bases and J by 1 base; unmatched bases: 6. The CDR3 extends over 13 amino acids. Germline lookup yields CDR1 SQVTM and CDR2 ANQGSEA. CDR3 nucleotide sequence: TGCAGCGCCGGGACAGTCAGGAACACTGAAGCTTTCTTT. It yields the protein CSAGTVRNTEAFF.

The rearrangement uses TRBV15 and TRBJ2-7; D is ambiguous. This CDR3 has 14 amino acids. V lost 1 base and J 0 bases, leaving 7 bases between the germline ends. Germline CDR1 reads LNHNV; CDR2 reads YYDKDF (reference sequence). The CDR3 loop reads CATSRGGNSYEQYF. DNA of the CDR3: TGTGCCACCAGCAGAGGCGGAAACTCCTACGAGCAGTACTTC.

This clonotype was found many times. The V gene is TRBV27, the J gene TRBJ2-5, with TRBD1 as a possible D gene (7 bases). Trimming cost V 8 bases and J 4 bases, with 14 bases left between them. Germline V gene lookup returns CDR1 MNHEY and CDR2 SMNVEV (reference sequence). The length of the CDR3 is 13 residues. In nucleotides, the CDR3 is TGTGCCAGCGGAGGGGGCAATCGAGAGACCCAGTACTTC. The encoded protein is CASGGGNRETQYF.

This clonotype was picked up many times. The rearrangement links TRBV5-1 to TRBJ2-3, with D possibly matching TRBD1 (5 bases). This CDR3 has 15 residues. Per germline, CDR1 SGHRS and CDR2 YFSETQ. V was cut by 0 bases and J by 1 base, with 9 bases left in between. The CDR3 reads CASSLAGRGTDTQYF. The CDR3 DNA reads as TGCGCCAGCAGCTTGGCCGGCAGGGGCACAGATACGCAGTATTTT.

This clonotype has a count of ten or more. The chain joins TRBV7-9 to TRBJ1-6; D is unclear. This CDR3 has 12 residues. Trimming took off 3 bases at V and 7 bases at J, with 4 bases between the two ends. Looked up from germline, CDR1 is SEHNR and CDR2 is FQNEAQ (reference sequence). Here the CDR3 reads CASSFSNSPLHF. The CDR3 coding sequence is TGTGCCAGCAGCTTCTCCAATTCACCCCTCCACTTT.

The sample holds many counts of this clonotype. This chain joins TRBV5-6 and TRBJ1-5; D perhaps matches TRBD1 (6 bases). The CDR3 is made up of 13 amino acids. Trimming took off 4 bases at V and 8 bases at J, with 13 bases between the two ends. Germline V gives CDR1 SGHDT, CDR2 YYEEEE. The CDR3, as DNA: TGTGCCAGCAGCGGGGGCAGGGCTAAGCCCCAGCATTTT. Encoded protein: CASSGGRAKPQHF.

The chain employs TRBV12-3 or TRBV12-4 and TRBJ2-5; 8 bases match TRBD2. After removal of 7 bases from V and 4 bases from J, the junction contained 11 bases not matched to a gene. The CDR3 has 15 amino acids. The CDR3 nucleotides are TGTGCCAGCACCCTGGATAGCGGGGAAGGAGAGACCCAGTACTTC. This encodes CASTLDSGEGETQYF.

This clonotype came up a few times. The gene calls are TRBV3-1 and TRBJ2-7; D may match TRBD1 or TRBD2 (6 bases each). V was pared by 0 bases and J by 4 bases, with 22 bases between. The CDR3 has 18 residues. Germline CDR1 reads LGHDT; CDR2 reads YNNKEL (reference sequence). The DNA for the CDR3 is TGTGCCAGCAGCCAAGACCCTGTCTGGGGTGAAGGGGGGTACGAGCAGTACTTC. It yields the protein CASSQDPVWGEGGYEQYF.

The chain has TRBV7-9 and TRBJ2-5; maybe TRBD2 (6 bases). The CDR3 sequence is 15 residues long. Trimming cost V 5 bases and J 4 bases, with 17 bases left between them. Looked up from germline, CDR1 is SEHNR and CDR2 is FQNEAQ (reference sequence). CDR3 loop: CASSKTITGGETQYF. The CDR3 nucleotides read TGTGCCAGCAGCAAAACGATTACCGGGGGAGAGACCCAGTACTTC.

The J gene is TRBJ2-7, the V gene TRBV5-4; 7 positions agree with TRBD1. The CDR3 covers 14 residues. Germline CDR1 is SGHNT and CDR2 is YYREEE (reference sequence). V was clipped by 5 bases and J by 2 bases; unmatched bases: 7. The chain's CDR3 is CASSSGQRPYEQYF. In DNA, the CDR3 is TGTGCCAGCAGTTCGGGACAGCGCCCCTACGAGCAGTACTTC.

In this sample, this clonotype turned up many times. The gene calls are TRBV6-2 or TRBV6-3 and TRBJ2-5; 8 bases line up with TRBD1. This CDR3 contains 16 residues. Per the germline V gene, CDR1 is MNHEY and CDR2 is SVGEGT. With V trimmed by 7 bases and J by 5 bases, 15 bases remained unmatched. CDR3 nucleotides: TGTGCCAGCAAAAAACCGGGACAGGCTTTTTCCGAGACCCAGTACTTC. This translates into CASKKPGQAFSETQYF.